The 13 T cell receptor beta chains in this list originate from one sample, sequenced in a study of PD-1 blockade in mismatch repair-deficient tumors. Generated by immunoSEQ multiplex PCR, the TCRdb table keeps only in-frame clones and is missing some. The sample shows 70,000 to 90,000 clones, 70% to 90% of them seen only once. The starting material was peripheral blood, obtained 44 weeks after starting pembrolizumab. The origin of the receptors is an adult with mismatch repair-deficient cancer.

V gene TRBV19 combines with J gene TRBJ2-1; 9 bases align to TRBD1. Germline-derived CDR1 and CDR2 are LNHDA and SQIVND (reference sequence). The CDR3 runs to 14 residues. The junction had 11 bases not matched to a gene; V was cut back by 10 bases and J by 7 bases. CDR3 loop: CATRQGGDWNEQFF. CDR3 DNA: TGTGCCACCAGACAGGGGGGAGATTGGAATGAGCAGTTCTTC.

The J gene is TRBJ1-2, the V gene TRBV6-6, with D hard to call. The V gene lost 0 bases and the J gene lost 8 bases, with 10 bases spanning the gap. Per germline, CDR1 MNHNY and CDR2 SVGAGI (reference sequence). There are 13 residues in the CDR3. CDR3 in amino acids: CASSYSGPGGYTF. The CDR3 DNA is TGTGCCAGCAGTTACTCGGGCCCGGGAGGCTACACCTTC.

The rearrangement joins TRBV7-8 to TRBJ2-7; 8 bases agree with TRBD1. Per the germline V gene, CDR1 is SGHVS and CDR2 is FQNEAQ. After removal of 0 bases from V and 7 bases from J, the junction contained 8 bases not matched to a gene. The CDR3 extends over 15 amino acids. CDR3 nucleotide sequence: TGTGCCAGCAGCTTAGCAAACAGGGGGATCCCGGAGCAGTACTTC. It yields the protein CASSLANRGIPEQYF.

To note about this clone: This sample includes further DNA sequences coding for the same CDR3. The V gene is TRBV7-3, the J gene TRBJ2-1; 9 nucleotides line up with TRBD2. Germline trimming cut 3 bases from V and 0 bases from J; bases unmatched to any gene: 0. The CDR3 totals 15 residues. Per the germline V gene, CDR1 is SGHTA and CDR2 is FQGTGA. CDR3 bases: TGTGCCAGCAGCTTTAGCGGGAGCTCCTACAATGAGCAGTTCTTC. This codes for CASSFSGSSYNEQFF.

Only one count was recorded for this clone. The chain couples TRBV5-4 to TRBJ2-1; TRBD2 is a possible D gene (6 bases). Per the germline V gene, CDR1 is SGHNT and CDR2 is YYREEE (reference sequence). The germline V and J ends were trimmed by 4 bases and 4 bases, with 9 bases remaining between them. CDR3 size: 13 residues. The CDR3 sequence: CASSTSGYNEQFF. CDR3 sequence (DNA): TGTGCCAGCAGCACAAGCGGGTACAATGAGCAGTTCTTC. The full variable domain, with the rest looked up from reference TRBV5-4 and TRBJ2-1, is ETGVTQSPTHLIKTRGQQVTLRCSSQSGHNTVSWYQQALGQGPQFIFQYYREEENGRGNFPPRFSGLQFPNYSSELNVNALELDDSALYLCASSTSGYNEQFFGPGTRLTVL.

The chain is built from TRBV7-9 and TRBJ1-5; D may be TRBD1 (6 bases). In germline, CDR1 is SEHNR, CDR2 FQNEAQ (reference sequence). The CDR3 runs to 17 residues. V dropped 5 bases and J dropped 0 bases, with 17 bases sitting between them. The CDR3 coding sequence is TGTGCCAGCAGCCCGACAGGCGGAGGTTATAGCAATCAGCCCCAGCATTTT. The encoded protein is CASSPTGGGYSNQPQHF. Full variable domain (outside the CDR3, taken from reference TRBV7-9 and TRBJ1-5): DTGVSQNPRHKITKRGQNVTFRCDPISEHNRLYWYRQTLGQGPEFLTYFQNEAQLEKSRLLSDRFSAERPKGSFSTLEIQRTEQGDSAMYLCASSPTGGGYSNQPQHFGDGTRLSIL.

The chain carries TRBV6-6 and TRBJ2-3; D is ambiguous. The CDR3 is made up of 13 amino acids. Germline CDR1 is MNHNY and CDR2 is SVGAGI (reference sequence). V gave up 5 bases and J gave up 4 bases, with 10 bases separating them. CDR3 sequence reads: CASSLDFSDTQYF. The CDR3 region has the DNA TGTGCCAGCAGTCTTGACTTCTCAGATACGCAGTATTTT.

The count of this clone is one. The rearrangement uses TRBV6-1 and TRBJ2-7, with D possibly called TRBD1 or TRBD2 (5 bases each). The CDR3 has 15 amino acids. The ends were cut back, 3 bases at V and 6 bases at J, with 18 bases in the middle. Looked up from germline, CDR1 is MNHNS and CDR2 is SASEGT. The CDR3 coding sequence is TGTGCCAGCAGTGAGTCCCCTGGACCGAGGGGCGAGCAGTACTTC. Amino acids: CASSESPGPRGEQYF.

This chain joins TRBV7-6 and TRBJ2-2; D remains ambiguous. V dropped 5 bases and J dropped 5 bases, with 9 bases sitting between them. Germline V gene sequence: CDR1 SGHVS, CDR2 FNYEAQ. The CDR3 covers 13 residues. The DNA of the CDR3 is TGTGCCAGCAGCCCTATTAAGACCGGGGAGCTGTTTTTT. It yields the protein CASSPIKTGELFF.

The table lists this clone with a few counts. The DNA for the CDR3 is TGTGCCAGCAGCCCAGAGAGGGGGGCCTATGGCTACACCTTC. This codes for CASSPERGAYGYTF. The chain employs TRBV7-9 and TRBJ1-2; TRBD1 is a possible D gene (6 bases). The V end lost 5 bases, the J end lost 4 bases, and 14 bases lay between the germline ends. Germline-derived CDR1 and CDR2 are SEHNR and FQNEAQ (reference sequence). This CDR3 spans 14 amino acids.

The chain is built from TRBV29-1 and TRBJ2-1, with TRBD2 identical over 12 bases. CDR3 length equals 13 residues. V trimming: 7 bases; J trimming: 5 bases; junction bases outside the gene matches: 3. The germline CDR1 and CDR2 sequences are SQVTM and ANQGSEA. This CDR3 is CSARTSGDNEQFF. The DNA for the CDR3 is TGCAGCGCAAGGACTAGCGGGGACAATGAGCAGTTCTTC.

The genes are TRBV2 and TRBJ1-5, with a tentative D call TRBD1 (5 bases). The germline gives CDR1 SNHLY, CDR2 FYNNEI. V gave up 6 bases and J gave up 0 bases, with 12 bases separating them. CDR3 size: 15 residues. The CDR3 DNA reads as TGTGCCAGCAGCCTTAGGGACCCTAGCAATCAGCCCCAGCATTTT. Translation gives CASSLRDPSNQPQHF.

This rearrangement joins TRBV11-3 to TRBJ2-7; D not certain. V was cut by 1 base and J by 6 bases, with 10 bases left in between. CDR3 length equals 13 residues. Germline assignment: CDR1 SGHNT and CDR2 YENEEA. CDR3 in DNA: TGTGCCAGCAGCTTAGGACGGGCTGCCGAGCAGTACTTC. Translated, it gives CASSLGRAAEQYF.